Sequencing of this T cell receptor (beta chain) was carried out in a study of T cell changes during pregnancy in multiple sclerosis. This CDR3 spans 15 amino acids. The V gene's germline CDR1 is MNHEY and CDR2 SVGAGI. V was trimmed by 0 bases and J by 5 bases, leaving 13 bases between them. Assay used: immunoSEQ multiplex PCR; TCRdb lists only in-frame clones, some missing. The table shows approximately 82,000 clones, with 90% to 95% occurring only once. The sequenced sample was CD4+ T cells from peripheral blood mononuclear cells, obtained in the second trimester of pregnancy. The sequence derives from a female donor with multiple sclerosis, enrolled in a pregnancy study. J is TRBJ1-1 and V is TRBV6-5, with D possibly being TRBD1 (6 bases). CDR3 coding DNA: TGTGCCAGCAGTTACTCTGGACAGCGGAGAACTGAAGCTTTCTTT. Translating it yields CASSYSGQRRTEAFF.